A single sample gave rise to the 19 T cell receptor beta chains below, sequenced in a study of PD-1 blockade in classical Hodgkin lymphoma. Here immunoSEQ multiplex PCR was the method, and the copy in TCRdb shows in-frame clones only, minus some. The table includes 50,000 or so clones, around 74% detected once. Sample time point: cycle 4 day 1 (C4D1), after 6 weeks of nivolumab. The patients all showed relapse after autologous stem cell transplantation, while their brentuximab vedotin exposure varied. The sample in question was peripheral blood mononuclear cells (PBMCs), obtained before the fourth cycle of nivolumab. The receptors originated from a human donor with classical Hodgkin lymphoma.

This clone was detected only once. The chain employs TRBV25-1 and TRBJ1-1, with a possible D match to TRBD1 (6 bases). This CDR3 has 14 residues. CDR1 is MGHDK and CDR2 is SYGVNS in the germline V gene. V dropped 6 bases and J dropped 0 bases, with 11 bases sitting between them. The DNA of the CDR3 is TGTGCCAGCAGGCAGACAGGTCTGAACACTGAAGCTTTCTTT. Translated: CASRQTGLNTEAFF.

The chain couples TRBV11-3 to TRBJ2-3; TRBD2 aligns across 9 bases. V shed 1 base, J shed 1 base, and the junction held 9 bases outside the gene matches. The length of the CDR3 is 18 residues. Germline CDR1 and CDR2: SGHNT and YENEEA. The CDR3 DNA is TGTGCCAGCAGCTTAGGTTATAGCGGGAGACTTGGCACAGATACGCAGTATTTT. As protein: CASSLGYSGRLGTDTQYF.

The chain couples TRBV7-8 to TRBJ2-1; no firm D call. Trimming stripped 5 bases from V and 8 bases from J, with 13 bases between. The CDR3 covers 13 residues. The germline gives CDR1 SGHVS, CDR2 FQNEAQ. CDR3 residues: CASSPRVSYEQFF. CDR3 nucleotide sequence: TGTGCCAGCAGCCCACGCGTCTCCTATGAGCAGTTCTTC.

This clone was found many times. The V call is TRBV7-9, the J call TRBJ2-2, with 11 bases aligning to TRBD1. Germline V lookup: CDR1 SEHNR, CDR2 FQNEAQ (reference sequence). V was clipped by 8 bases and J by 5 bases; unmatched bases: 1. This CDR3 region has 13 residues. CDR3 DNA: TGTGCCAGCGGGACAGGGGGAACCGGGGAGCTGTTTTTT. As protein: CASGTGGTGELFF. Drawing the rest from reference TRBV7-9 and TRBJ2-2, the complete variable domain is DTGVSQNPRHKITKRGQNVTFRCDPISEHNRLYWYRQTLGQGPEFLTYFQNEAQLEKSRLLSDRFSAERPKGSFSTLEIQRTEQGDSAMYLCASGTGGTGELFFGEGSRLTVL.

In nucleotides, the CDR3 is TGTGCCAGCACCCCCTGGACAGGGGGCAGGGAAAAACTGTTTTTT. This sequence encodes CASTPWTGGREKLFF. V gene TRBV28 combines with J gene TRBJ1-4, with 11 positions matching TRBD1. The CDR3 has 15 residues. The germline V gene has CDR1 MDHEN and CDR2 SYDVKM. With 7 bases clipped from V and 8 bases from J, the junction kept 9 bases outside the gene matches.

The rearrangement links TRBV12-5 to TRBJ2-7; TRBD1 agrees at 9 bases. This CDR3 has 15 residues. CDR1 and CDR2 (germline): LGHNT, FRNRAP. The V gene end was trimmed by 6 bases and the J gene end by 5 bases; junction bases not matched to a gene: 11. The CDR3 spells CASGNIRTGENEQYF. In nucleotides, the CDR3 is TGTGCTAGTGGAAACATCCGGACAGGGGAAAACGAGCAGTACTTC.

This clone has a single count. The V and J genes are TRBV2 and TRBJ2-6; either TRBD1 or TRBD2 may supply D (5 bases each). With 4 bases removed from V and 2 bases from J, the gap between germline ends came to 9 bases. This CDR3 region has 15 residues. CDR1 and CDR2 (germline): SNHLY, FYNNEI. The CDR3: CASSAQGAGANVLTF. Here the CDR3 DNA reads TGTGCCAGCAGTGCCCAGGGAGCTGGGGCCAACGTCCTGACTTTC.

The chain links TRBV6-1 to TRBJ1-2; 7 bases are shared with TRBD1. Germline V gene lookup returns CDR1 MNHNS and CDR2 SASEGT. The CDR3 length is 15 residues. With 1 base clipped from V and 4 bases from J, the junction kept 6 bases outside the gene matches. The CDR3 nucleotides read TGTGCCAGCAGTGAAGAAGGGGGCGCGCGCTATGGCTACACCTTC. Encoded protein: CASSEEGGARYGYTF.

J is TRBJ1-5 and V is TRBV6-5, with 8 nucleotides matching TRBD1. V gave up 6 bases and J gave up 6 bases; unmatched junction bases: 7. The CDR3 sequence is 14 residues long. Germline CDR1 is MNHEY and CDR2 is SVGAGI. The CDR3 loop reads CASSPTGGIQPQHF. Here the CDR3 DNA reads TGTGCCAGCAGCCCTACAGGGGGTATTCAGCCCCAGCATTTT.

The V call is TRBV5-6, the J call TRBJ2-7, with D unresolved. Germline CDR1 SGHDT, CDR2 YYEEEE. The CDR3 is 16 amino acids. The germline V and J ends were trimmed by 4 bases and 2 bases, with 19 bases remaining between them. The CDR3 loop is CASSPWGTRATYEQYF. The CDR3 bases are TGTGCCAGCAGCCCCTGGGGTACAAGGGCAACCTACGAGCAGTACTTC.

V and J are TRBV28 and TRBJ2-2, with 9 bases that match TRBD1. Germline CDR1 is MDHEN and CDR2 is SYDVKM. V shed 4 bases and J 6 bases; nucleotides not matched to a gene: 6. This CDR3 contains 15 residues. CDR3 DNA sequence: TGTGCCAGCAGTTCCTCGACAGGGGGGGCCGGGGAGCTGTTTTTT. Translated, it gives CASSSSTGGAGELFF.

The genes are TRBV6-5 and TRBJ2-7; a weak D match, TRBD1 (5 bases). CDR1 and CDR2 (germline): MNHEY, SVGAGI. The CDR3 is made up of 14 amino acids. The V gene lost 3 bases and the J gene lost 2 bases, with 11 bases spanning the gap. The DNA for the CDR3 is TGTGCCAGCAGTTATAAAGACAGCACCTACGAGCAGTACTTC. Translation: CASSYKDSTYEQYF.

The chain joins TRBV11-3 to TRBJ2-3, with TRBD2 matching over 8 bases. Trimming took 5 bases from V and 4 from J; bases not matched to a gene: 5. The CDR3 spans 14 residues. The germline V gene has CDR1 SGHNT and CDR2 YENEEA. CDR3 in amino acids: CASSPRTSSDTQYF. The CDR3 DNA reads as TGTGCCAGCAGCCCCCGGACTAGCTCAGATACGCAGTATTTT. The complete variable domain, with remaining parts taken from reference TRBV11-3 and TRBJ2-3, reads EAGVVQSPRYKIIEKKQPVAFWCNPISGHNTLYWYLQNLGQGPELLIRYENEEAVDDSQLPKDRFSAERLKGVDSTLKIQPAELGDSAVYLCASSPRTSSDTQYFGPGTRLTVL.

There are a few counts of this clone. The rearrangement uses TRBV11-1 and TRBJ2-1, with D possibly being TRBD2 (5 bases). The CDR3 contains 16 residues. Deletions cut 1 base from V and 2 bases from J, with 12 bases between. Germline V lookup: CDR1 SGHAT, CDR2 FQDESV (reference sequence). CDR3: CASSLGRGNPYNEQFF. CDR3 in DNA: TGTGCCAGCAGCTTAGGGAGAGGGAATCCCTACAATGAGCAGTTCTTC.

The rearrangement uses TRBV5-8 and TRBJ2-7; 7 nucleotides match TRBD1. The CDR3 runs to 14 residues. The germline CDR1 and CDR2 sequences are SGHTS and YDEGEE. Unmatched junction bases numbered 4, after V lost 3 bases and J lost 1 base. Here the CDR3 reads CASSSRTGSYEQYF. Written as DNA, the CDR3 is TGTGCCAGCAGCTCGAGGACAGGTTCCTACGAGCAGTACTTC.

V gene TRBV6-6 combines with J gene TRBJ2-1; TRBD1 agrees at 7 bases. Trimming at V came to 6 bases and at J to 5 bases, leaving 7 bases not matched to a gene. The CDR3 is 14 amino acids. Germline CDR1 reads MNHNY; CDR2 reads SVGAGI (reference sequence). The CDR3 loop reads CASSLRDRNNEQFF. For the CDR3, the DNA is TGTGCCAGCAGCCTCCGGGACAGAAACAATGAGCAGTTCTTC.

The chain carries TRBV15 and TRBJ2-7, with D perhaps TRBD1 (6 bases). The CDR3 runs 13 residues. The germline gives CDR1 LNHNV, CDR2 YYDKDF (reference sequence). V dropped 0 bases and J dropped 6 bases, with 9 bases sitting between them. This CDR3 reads CATSRDQGSEQYF. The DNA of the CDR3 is TGTGCCACCAGCAGAGATCAGGGGTCCGAGCAGTACTTC.

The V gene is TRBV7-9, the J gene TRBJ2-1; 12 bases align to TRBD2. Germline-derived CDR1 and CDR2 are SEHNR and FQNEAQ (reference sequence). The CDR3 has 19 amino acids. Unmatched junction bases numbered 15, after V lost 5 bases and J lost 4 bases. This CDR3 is CASSARWASGRAWYNEQFF. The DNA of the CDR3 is TGTGCCAGCAGCGCCCGCTGGGCTAGCGGGAGGGCCTGGTACAATGAGCAGTTCTTC.

CDR3 sequence reads: CASSFLGTAGDTQYF. The CDR3 DNA reads as TGCGCCAGCAGCTTCTTAGGGACTGCGGGAGATACGCAGTATTTT. This chain uses TRBV5-1 with TRBJ2-3; D possibly corresponds to TRBD2 (6 bases). The CDR3 is made up of 15 amino acids. The V gene lost 2 bases and the J gene lost 5 bases, with 15 bases spanning the gap. CDR1 is SGHRS and CDR2 is YFSETQ in the germline V gene.